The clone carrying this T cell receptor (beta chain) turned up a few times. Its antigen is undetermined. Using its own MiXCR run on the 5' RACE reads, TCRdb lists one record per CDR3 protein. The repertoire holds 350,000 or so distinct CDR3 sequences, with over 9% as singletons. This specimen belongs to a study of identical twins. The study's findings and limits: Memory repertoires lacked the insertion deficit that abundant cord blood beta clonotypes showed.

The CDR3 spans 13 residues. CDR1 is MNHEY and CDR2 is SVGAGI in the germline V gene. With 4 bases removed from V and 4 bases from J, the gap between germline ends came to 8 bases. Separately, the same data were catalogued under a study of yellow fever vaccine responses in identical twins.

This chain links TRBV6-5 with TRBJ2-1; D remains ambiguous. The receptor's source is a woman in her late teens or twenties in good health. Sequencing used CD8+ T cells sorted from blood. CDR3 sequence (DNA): TGTGCCAGCAGTTCGACCGATTACAATGAGCAGTTCTTC. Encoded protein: CASSSTDYNEQFF.